These T cell receptor beta chains were read from a single sample in a study of CD8 T cells in ankylosing spondylitis. TCRdb called the 5' RACE reads again in MiXCR, with one record for every CDR3 protein. The sample has 350,000 or so distinct CDR3 sequences, 8% seen once. Sequenced input: blood, either unsorted or a sorted T cell fraction (not recorded which). The receptor set was obtained from a male donor with ankylosing spondylitis. CDR3s include the opening cysteine and the closing phenylalanine or tryptophan. The D gene is left open where the match is weak. A row's size may be missing; if present it is once, few, many or a size class.

many	14	TRBJ2-1	TRBV3-1	.	TGTGCCAGCAGCCAAGATTTGGGATACAATGAGCAGTTCTTC	CASSQDLGYNEQFF
.	16	TRBJ1-1	TRBV6-1	TRBD1	TGTGCCAGCATGAAAAACTCCGGGACAGGGGGTACTGAAGCTTTCTTT	CASMKNSGTGGTEAFF
.	13	TRBJ2-2	TRBV20-1	TRBD2	TGCAGTGCCCATGGGACTAGGACCGGGGAGCTGTTTTTT	CSAHGTRTGELFF
many	13	TRBJ2-1	TRBV6-2/TRBV6-3	.	TGTGCCAGCAGTTATTGGACTACGAATGAGCAGTTCTTC	CASSYWTTNEQFF
.	15	TRBJ2-7	TRBV6-2/TRBV6-3	TRBD2	TGTGCCAGCAGTTACCAAGAGCGGGAAACCGGCGAGCAGTACTTC	CASSYQERETGEQYF
few	14	TRBJ2-3	TRBV20-1	.	TGCAGTGCGGAACGGGACCTGGGGACAGATACGCAGTATTTT	CSAERDLGTDTQYF
many	15	TRBJ2-7	TRBV5-6	TRBD2	TGTGCCAGCAGCTTCGGACTAGCGGGAGTCTACGAGCAGTACTTC	CASSFGLAGVYEQYF
few	12	TRBJ2-7	TRBV29-1	.	TGCAGCGTTCAGGACAGCACCTACGAGCAGTACTTC	CSVQDSTYEQYF
.	19	TRBJ2-7	TRBV10-2	TRBD2	TGCGCCAGCAGGGGGACTAGCGGCCTTAATAGGCCTTCTTCCTACGAGCAGTACTTC	CASRGTSGLNRPSSYEQYF
many	13	TRBJ2-3	TRBV12-3/TRBV12-4	.	TGTGCCAGCAGTTTCAGTCGCACAGATACGCAGTATTTT	CASSFSRTDTQYF
many	12	TRBJ1-2	TRBV29-1	.	TGCAGCGTTCCCAGGGGAACCTATGGCTACACCTTC	CSVPRGTYGYTF
many	14	TRBJ2-7	TRBV29-1	TRBD2	TGCAGCGTTGAAGTTTCCCTAGCGGGTGACGAGCAGTACTTC	CSVEVSLAGDEQYF
many	16	TRBJ2-3	TRBV7-2	.	TGTGCCAGCAGCTTGGGGGACTTCCCTACCACAGATACGCAGTATTTT	CASSLGDFPTTDTQYF
few	15	TRBJ2-7	TRBV5-1	TRBD2	TGCGCCAGCAGCGGGACTAGCGGGAGCCACTACGAGCAGTACTTC	CASSGTSGSHYEQYF
few	15	TRBJ1-3	TRBV7-2	.	TGTGCCAGCAGCACACAGGCAGGGGTTGGAAACACCATATATTTT	CASSTQAGVGNTIYF
few	14	TRBJ2-7	TRBV28	.	TGTGCCAGCAGTCTTCCCGGGTTGTACTACGAGCAGTACTTC	CASSLPGLYYEQYF
few	13	TRBJ2-7	TRBV27	TRBD1	TGTGCCAGCAAGGGGACAGACCACTACGAGCAGTACTTC	CASKGTDHYEQYF
.	16	TRBJ2-1	TRBV6-5	TRBD2	TGTGCCAGCAGTTACTCGGGGCTAGCGGGAGGCGATGAGCAGTTCTTC	CASSYSGLAGGDEQFF